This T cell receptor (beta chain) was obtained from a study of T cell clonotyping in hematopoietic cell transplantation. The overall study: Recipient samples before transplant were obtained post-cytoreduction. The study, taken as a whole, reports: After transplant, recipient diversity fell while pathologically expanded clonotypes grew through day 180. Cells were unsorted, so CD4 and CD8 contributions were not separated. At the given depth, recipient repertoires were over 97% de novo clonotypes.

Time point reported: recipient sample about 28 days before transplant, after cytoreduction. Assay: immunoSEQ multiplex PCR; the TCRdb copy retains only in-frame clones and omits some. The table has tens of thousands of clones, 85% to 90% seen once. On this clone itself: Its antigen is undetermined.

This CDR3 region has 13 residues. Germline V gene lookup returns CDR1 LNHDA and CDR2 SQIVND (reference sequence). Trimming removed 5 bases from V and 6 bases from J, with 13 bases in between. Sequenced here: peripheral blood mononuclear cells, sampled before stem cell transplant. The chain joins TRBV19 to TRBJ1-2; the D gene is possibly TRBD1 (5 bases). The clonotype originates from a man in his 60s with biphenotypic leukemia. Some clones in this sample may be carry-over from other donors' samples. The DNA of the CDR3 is TGTGCCAGTAGTCCGCGCAGGGCAGATGGCTACACCTTC. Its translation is CASSPRRADGYTF.